The present T cell receptor beta chain was sequenced within a study of shared T cell receptors in the human thymus (dated by TCRdb to 2020 to 2022). In terms of the full investigation: The study investigated the way shared, self-reactive T-cell receptor alpha chains are produced in the human thymus.

Regarding this clone: Its binding antigen is unknown. There are no base qualities to consult, and no much larger clone falls within one base.

The method behind the library was the immunoSEQ multiplex PCR assay. TCRdb carries this immuneACCESS record with in-frame sequences only. Its versions omit some clonotypes, under half of them owing to an unresolved V gene in the studies checked, with the rest unexplained. This sample holds about 380,000 clones; 85% to 95% were observed only once. The biggest ten clones account for roughly 0.02% of the sample. Counted from cysteine to phenylalanine, this CDR3 has 14 amino acids. This entry keeps only the CDR3 DNA: 42 bases, framed from base 1. V and J lose 3 bases and 7 bases, and a span of 16 bases separates them.

The receptor's source is a human donor. Sequencing used thymocytes. The chain is encoded by TRBV23-1 joined to TRBJ2-7; TRBD2 is possibly the D segment (6 matching bases). TRBV23-1 is an open reading frame, and its role is uncertain. The CDR3 protein: CASSQVWRVGEQYF. The DNA sequence is TGCGCCAGCAGTCAGGTGTGGAGGGTGGGTGAGCAGTACTTC.